The 28 T cell receptor beta chains below were found in one sample sequenced in a study of T-cell memory formation after mild COVID-19. Each CDR3 protein gets one entry after TCRdb re-called the 5' RACE reads with MiXCR. There are just over 350,000 distinct CDR3 sequences in the sample; approximately 15% occur only once, and about 22% lies in the top ten. The specimen was PBMCs or a T cell subset sorted from them (not recorded which). The origin of the receptors is a man between 18 and 35 years old who had mild COVID-19 (a few samples of this study predate the infection). Cell type and time point are not known.

Only a few counts were recorded for this clonotype. CDR3 protein: CASSSTDRGITDTQYF. The DNA for the CDR3 is TGTGCCAGCAGCTCGACCGACCGGGGAATCACAGATACGCAGTATTTT. The rearrangement links TRBV28 to TRBJ2-3, with D possibly being TRBD2 (5 bases). Germline lookup yields CDR1 MDHEN and CDR2 SYDVKM. V was trimmed by 6 bases and J by 2 bases, leaving 18 bases between them. The CDR3 length is 16 residues.

Many counts were recorded for this clonotype. The genes are TRBV7-2 and TRBJ1-2; D not resolved. The CDR3 consists of 14 residues. Per the germline V gene, CDR1 is SGHTA and CDR2 is FQGNSA. The V gene lost 1 base and the J gene lost 8 bases, with 14 bases spanning the gap. In DNA, the CDR3 is TGTGCCAGCAGCTTAGTATCCGGGAAGAAGGGCTACACCTTC. Protein: CASSLVSGKKGYTF.

This clonotype turned up a few times. This rearrangement joins TRBV12-3 or TRBV12-4 to TRBJ2-6; D not resolved. The CDR3 runs 12 residues. V was pared by 10 bases and J by 4 bases, with 8 bases between. The CDR3 loop reads CATHGGANVLTF. Here the CDR3 DNA reads TGTGCCACCCATGGAGGGGCCAACGTCCTGACTTTC.

This clonotype has only a few counts. The chain employs TRBV24-1 and TRBJ2-2, with D unclear. This CDR3 spans 14 amino acids. V dropped 4 bases and J dropped 1 base, with 6 bases sitting between them. The germline V gene has CDR1 KGHDR and CDR2 SFDVKD. The CDR3 nucleotides read TGTGCCACCAGTGACACAAGGAACACCGGGGAGCTGTTTTTT. It yields the protein CATSDTRNTGELFF.

This rearrangement joins TRBV28 to TRBJ2-5, with a tentative D call TRBD1 (6 bases). V gave up 5 bases and J gave up 0 bases, with 13 bases separating them. The CDR3 consists of 15 residues. CDR1 is MDHEN and CDR2 is SYDVKM in the germline V gene. CDR3 sequence: CASSAGTKYQETQYF. For the CDR3, the DNA is TGTGCCAGCAGTGCCGGGACAAAGTACCAAGAGACCCAGTACTTC.

The chain links TRBV5-1 to TRBJ1-1; TRBD1 is a possible D gene (5 bases). CDR3 size: 14 residues. The V and J ends lost 3 bases and 0 bases respectively, with 9 bases between them. Looked up from germline, CDR1 is SGHRS and CDR2 is YFSETQ. The CDR3 protein is CASSSAGMNTEAFF. The CDR3, as DNA: TGCGCCAGCAGCTCGGCAGGGATGAACACTGAAGCTTTCTTT.

The J gene is TRBJ1-2, the V gene TRBV6-1; D unclear. Germline loops: CDR1 MNHNS, CDR2 SASEGT. V lost 6 bases, J lost 5 bases, and 19 bases lay in between. This CDR3 is 15 amino acids long. The CDR3 nucleotides are TGTGCCAGCAGGGGCGACACGCTATCTTATTATGGCTACACCTTC. Translation: CASRGDTLSYYGYTF.

The rearrangement links TRBV11-2 to TRBJ2-1; the match to TRBD2 covers 7 bases. Germline CDR1 SGHAT, CDR2 FQNNGV. The CDR3 consists of 14 residues. The J segment lost 10 bases and the V segment lost 10 bases, leaving 16 bases of the junction unmatched. The CDR3 bases are TGTGCCACCCGAGGCGGGGGATGGGGGAACGAGCAGTTCTTC. This codes for CATRGGGWGNEQFF. Together with reference TRBV11-2 and TRBJ2-1, the CDR3 gives the full variable domain: EAGVAQSPRYKIIEKRQSVAFWCNPISGHATLYWYQQILGQGPKLLIQFQNNGVVDDSQLPKDRFSAERLKGVDSTLKIQPAKLEDSAVYLCATRGGGWGNEQFFGPGTRLTVL.

The CDR3 DNA reads as TGTGCCAGCAGGCTGGCCAGCGGCTGGGACGAAAAACTGTTTTTT. Translating gives CASRLASGWDEKLFF. The chain combines TRBV28 with TRBJ1-4; D is possibly TRBD1 (5 bases). V lost 6 bases and J lost 8, with 19 bases in between. The length of the CDR3 is 15 residues. Germline V gene sequence: CDR1 MDHEN, CDR2 SYDVKM.

The chain carries TRBV7-9 and TRBJ2-1, with 8 positions matching TRBD2. V shed 4 bases, J shed 5 bases, and the junction held 7 bases outside the gene matches. The CDR3 consists of 15 residues. The V gene's germline CDR1 is SEHNR and CDR2 FQNEAQ (reference sequence). The CDR3 loop is CASSSWTSPDNEQFF. CDR3 nucleotides: TGTGCCAGCAGCTCTTGGACTAGCCCTGACAATGAGCAGTTCTTC.

This chain links TRBV5-1 with TRBJ2-5, with unresolved D. Germline V lookup: CDR1 SGHRS, CDR2 YFSETQ. The V gene lost 4 bases and the J gene lost 1 base, with 11 bases spanning the gap. There are 14 residues in the CDR3. CDR3 in amino acids: CASSLFSIQETQYF. CDR3 DNA: TGCGCCAGCAGCCTGTTTTCGATCCAAGAGACCCAGTACTTC.

This clonotype was seen only a few times. V and J are TRBV4-1 and TRBJ1-1; 7 nucleotides match TRBD1. V shed 0 bases, J shed 10 bases, and the junction held 5 bases outside the gene matches. Per the germline V gene, CDR1 is MGHRA and CDR2 is YSYEKL. CDR3 length: 13 residues. Here the CDR3 reads CASSQDRGGRAFF. The DNA of the CDR3 is TGCGCCAGCAGCCAAGACAGGGGGGGGCGAGCTTTCTTT.

This clonotype was counted ten times or more. The J gene is TRBJ2-2, the V gene TRBV6-5, with 12 bases aligning to TRBD2. Germline lookup yields CDR1 MNHEY and CDR2 SVGAGI. The CDR3 has 17 residues. V shed 0 bases and J 6 bases; nucleotides not matched to a gene: 5. The CDR3 sequence is CASSYSLAGGIAGELFF. The CDR3 region has the DNA TGTGCCAGCAGTTACTCTCTAGCGGGGGGGATCGCCGGGGAGCTGTTTTTT.

This clonotype was detected a few times. The V gene is TRBV20-1, the J gene TRBJ2-5; D is perhaps TRBD1 or TRBD2 (7 bases each). The CDR3 runs to 16 residues. Trimming removed 2 bases at V and 2 bases at J, with 18 bases between. Germline lookup yields CDR1 DFQATT and CDR2 SNEGSKA (reference sequence). The CDR3 DNA reads as TGCAGTGCTAGACCCCCGGGGAGGGGGCCTCAAGAGACCCAGTACTTC. The encoded protein is CSARPPGRGPQETQYF.

This clonotype came up many times. The chain links TRBV30 to TRBJ1-2, with TRBD1 as a possible D gene (6 bases). The CDR3 runs to 13 residues. The V end was cut by 4 bases, the J end by 8 bases, with 17 bases between. Germline V lookup: CDR1 GTSNPN, CDR2 SVGIG (reference sequence). The CDR3 region is CAWTLSGGRGYTF. In DNA form, the CDR3 reads TGTGCCTGGACCCTCAGCGGGGGGCGAGGCTACACCTTC. Based on the CDR3 plus reference TRBV30 and TRBJ1-2, the full variable domain is SQTIHQWPATLVQPVGSPLSLECTVEGTSNPNLYWYRQAAGRGLQLLFYSVGIGQISSEVPQNLSASRPQDRQFILSSKKLLLSDSGFYLCAWTLSGGRGYTFGSGTRLTVV.

CDR3 in amino acids: CASSPGASGVYNEQFF. The CDR3 DNA is TGCGCCAGCAGCCCAGGGGCTAGCGGGGTTTACAATGAGCAGTTCTTC. The J gene is TRBJ2-1, the V gene TRBV5-1, with TRBD2 identical over 9 bases. The CDR3 covers 16 residues. V trimming: 4 bases; J trimming: 4 bases; junction bases outside the gene matches: 9. Germline V gene lookup returns CDR1 SGHRS and CDR2 YFSETQ.

This clonotype has just a few counts. The chain employs TRBV4-3 and TRBJ1-5; no firm D call. The V gene's germline CDR1 is LGHNA and CDR2 YSLEER. Between the trimmed V and J ends, which lost 1 base and 9 bases, there was a span of 10 bases. The CDR3 totals 13 residues. CDR3 region: CASSQALGRPQHF. CDR3 nucleotides: TGCGCCAGCAGCCAAGCATTAGGGCGGCCCCAGCATTTT.

This clonotype was counted between two and nine times. V usage is TRBV28 and J usage is TRBJ1-2, with TRBD1 identical over 7 bases. CDR3 length: 17 residues. Germline V gives CDR1 MDHEN, CDR2 SYDVKM. V lost 10 bases to trimming and J lost 2 bases; unmatched junction nucleotides: 19. The CDR3 coding sequence is TGTGCCACCCGTCCCAGGACAGGAGTATTGAGGAACTATGGCTACACCTTC. Translating it yields CATRPRTGVLRNYGYTF.

This CDR3 reads CAIQGDRSSGNTIYF. CDR3 coding DNA: TGTGCCATCCAAGGGGACCGGAGCTCTGGAAACACCATATATTTT. V and J are TRBV10-3 and TRBJ1-3; D might be TRBD1 (5 bases). Trimming cost V 8 bases and J 0 bases, with 14 bases left between them. The germline V gene has CDR1 ENHRY and CDR2 SYGVKD. This CDR3 comprises 15 residues.

The chain has TRBV5-8 and TRBJ2-2; 9 positions agree with TRBD1. Germline CDR1 and CDR2: SGHTS and YDEGEE. This CDR3 is 16 amino acids long. V lost 4 bases to trimming and J lost 4 bases; unmatched junction nucleotides: 8. CDR3 residues: CASSRWGDRATGELFF. Here the CDR3 DNA reads TGTGCCAGCAGCCGGTGGGGGGACAGGGCCACCGGGGAGCTGTTTTTT.

This chain joins TRBV10-3 and TRBJ2-7; 7 bases map to TRBD1. Germline trimming cut 0 bases from V and 5 bases from J; bases unmatched to any gene: 7. Germline loops: CDR1 ENHRY, CDR2 SYGVKD. The CDR3 sequence is 15 residues long. CDR3 nucleotide sequence: TGTGCCATCAGTGAGTCGATTCAGACAGGGAACGAGCAGTACGTC. Translation gives CAISESIQTGNEQYV.

This clonotype was observed a few times. The V call is TRBV7-2, the J call TRBJ1-5; D is unclear. The CDR3 sequence is 15 residues long. Germline V gene sequence: CDR1 SGHTA, CDR2 FQGNSA. V lost 1 base and J 2 bases, leaving 9 bases between the germline ends. The CDR3 coding sequence is TGTGCCAGCAGCTTAGTGCATGGCGGCAATCAGCCCCAGCATTTT. The encoded protein is CASSLVHGGNQPQHF.

This clonotype was detected only a few times. The rearrangement uses TRBV7-2 and TRBJ2-1, with D possibly being TRBD2 (6 bases). Germline V CDR1 and CDR2: SGHTA, FQGNSA. V was cut by 5 bases and J by 9 bases, with 8 bases left in between. The CDR3 sequence is 11 residues long. CDR3 sequence reads: CASSQTSEQFF. DNA of the CDR3: TGTGCCAGCAGCCAGACTAGTGAGCAGTTCTTC.

In this sample, this clonotype turned up a few times. V gene TRBV18 combines with J gene TRBJ2-3; D tentatively fits TRBD1 or TRBD2 (6 bases each). Germline values: CDR1 KGHSH, CDR2 LQKENI. CDR3 length: 14 amino acids. V was trimmed by 3 bases and J by 6 bases, leaving 13 bases between them. CDR3 coding DNA: TGTGCCAGCTCACCGGGGGGCCGAGGGGATACGCAGTATTTT. This translates into CASSPGGRGDTQYF.

The chain couples TRBV6-2 or TRBV6-3 to TRBJ2-5; TRBD1 aligns across 9 bases. Trimming removed 5 bases from V and 6 bases from J; junction bases left unmatched: 10. Germline values: CDR1 MNHEY, CDR2 SVGEGT. CDR3 length equals 15 residues. The CDR3 nucleotides read TGTGCCAGCAGTACCTGGACAGGGGCGGGCAAGACCCAGTACTTC. It translates to CASSTWTGAGKTQYF.

V usage is TRBV29-1 and J usage is TRBJ2-3; TRBD1 is a possible D gene (6 bases). The CDR3 loop spans 14 amino acids. The V end lost 3 bases, the J end lost 7 bases, and 17 bases lay between the germline ends. Germline V CDR1 and CDR2: SQVTM, ANQGSEA. The CDR3 region has the DNA TGCAGCGTTGATGGGGGCCAGTTTTCAAATACGCAGTATTTT. Translated, it gives CSVDGGQFSNTQYF.

A few counts support this clonotype. The rearrangement uses TRBV12-3 or TRBV12-4 and TRBJ2-5, with D maybe TRBD2 (6 bases). V was trimmed by 1 base and J by 5 bases, leaving 17 bases between them. This CDR3 contains 16 residues. The CDR3 region is CASSLGWDSGPETQYF. Here the CDR3 DNA reads TGTGCCAGCAGTTTAGGGTGGGACTCCGGGCCGGAGACCCAGTACTTC.

This clonotype has at least ten counts. CDR3 amino acids: CASSPHRYEQYF. The CDR3 bases are TGTGCCAGCAGTCCACACCGGTACGAGCAGTACTTC. This rearrangement joins TRBV12-3 or TRBV12-4 to TRBJ2-7; D is ambiguous. The CDR3 consists of 12 residues. V lost 5 bases to trimming and J lost 4 bases, with 9 bases between them.